The 29 T cell receptor beta chains given below trace back to one sample, sequenced in a study of blood T cell repertoires in COVID-19. Some clones are missing from TCRdb's copy, which holds only in-frame ones; the method was immunoSEQ multiplex PCR. The sample records 200,000 to 250,000 clones, 80% to 90% being singletons. The sequencing input was PBMCs or T cells enriched from blood (not recorded which). These receptors originate from a woman under 30 in a cohort exposed to, infected with or recovered from COVID-19 (not recorded which).

The chain is built from TRBV27 and TRBJ2-1; 8 nucleotides align to TRBD2. The CDR3 has 15 amino acids. In germline, CDR1 is MNHEY, CDR2 SMNVEV (reference sequence). V dropped 7 bases and J dropped 5; count of bases not matched to a gene: 10. The CDR3 region is CASTPGGANHNEQFF. As DNA, the CDR3 is TGTGCCAGCACCCCGGGAGGGGCAAACCACAATGAGCAGTTCTTC.

The V call is TRBV19, the J call TRBJ1-5, with 8 bases lining up with TRBD1. The germline V gene encodes CDR1 LNHDA and CDR2 SQIVND (reference sequence). With V trimmed by 3 bases and J by 7 bases, 5 bases remained unmatched. The CDR3 spans 14 residues. Written as DNA, the CDR3 is TGTGCCAGTAGTATCGGACAGGGTAAACAGCCCCAGCATTTT. It yields the protein CASSIGQGKQPQHF.

This rearrangement joins TRBV3-1 (or the pseudogene TRBV3-2) to TRBJ1-2, with D maybe TRBD1 (5 bases). The CDR3 is 13 amino acids. Trimming left V 0 bases short and J 4 bases short, with 6 bases between. Per the germline V gene, CDR1 is LGHDT and CDR2 is YNNKEL (reference sequence). The CDR3 is CASSQEGPYGYTF. The CDR3 bases are TGTGCCAGCAGCCAAGAGGGGCCCTATGGCTACACCTTC.

The V and J genes are TRBV5-5 and TRBJ1-4, with a weak D call TRBD1 (5 bases). The CDR3 length is 16 residues. CDR1 SGHKS and CDR2 YYEKEE come from the germline V gene (reference sequence). Trimming took off 0 bases at V and 8 bases at J, with 17 bases between the two ends. The DNA for the CDR3 is TGTGCCAGCAGCTTGGCCATTGGGAACACAGGAGAAAAACTGTTTTTT. Translating it yields CASSLAIGNTGEKLFF.

The chain employs TRBV7-3 and TRBJ1-2; D gene unclear. Germline CDR1 and CDR2: SGHTA and FQGTGA. V was trimmed by 3 bases and J by 8 bases, leaving 13 bases between them. The CDR3 length is 13 residues. The CDR3 loop reads CASSLDSGGGYTF. CDR3 DNA sequence: TGTGCCAGCAGCTTGGATTCGGGAGGAGGCTACACCTTC. The whole variable domain, remainder taken from reference TRBV7-3 and TRBJ1-2, is GAGVSQTPSNKVTEKGKYVELRCDPISGHTALYWYRQSLGQGPEFLIYFQGTGAADDSGLPNDRFFAVRPEGSVSTLKIQRTERGDSAVYLCASSLDSGGGYTFGSGTRLTVV.

The V gene is TRBV19, the J gene TRBJ1-3, with 8 bases fitting TRBD1. The V and J ends lost 8 bases and 0 bases, in that order; junction bases with no gene match: 6. Per the germline V gene, CDR1 is LNHDA and CDR2 is SQIVND (reference sequence). The CDR3 has 15 residues. The CDR3 coding sequence is TGTGCCAGTGGGGGACAGGCGAACTCTGGAAACACCATATATTTT. This translates into CASGGQANSGNTIYF.

This chain uses TRBV5-6 with TRBJ2-7, with a possible D match to TRBD2 (5 bases). The V gene's germline CDR1 is SGHDT and CDR2 YYEEEE. The CDR3 has 12 residues. Trimming removed 1 base at V and 3 bases at J, with 5 bases between. CDR3 nucleotides: TGTGCCAGCAGCTTGACTAGCTACGAGCAGTACTTC. Its translation: CASSLTSYEQYF. Combining the CDR3 with reference TRBV5-6 and TRBJ2-7 gives the whole variable domain DAGVTQSPTHLIKTRGQQVTLRCSPKSGHDTVSWYQQALGQGPQFIFQYYEEEERQRGNFPDRFSGHQFPNYSSELNVNALLLGDSALYLCASSLTSYEQYFGPGTRLTVT.

The CDR3 reads CASSLGRQADNEKLFF. The CDR3 DNA is TGTGCCAGCAGCTTAGGGCGGCAAGCCGATAATGAAAAACTGTTTTTT. This chain connects TRBV7-8 to TRBJ1-4; no definite D call. The CDR3 is 16 residues long. CDR1 is SGHVS, CDR2 FQNEAQ, per germline. V dropped 1 base and J dropped 4 bases, with 13 bases sitting between them.

Here the CDR3 reads CATGTGSYEQYF. In DNA, the CDR3 is TGTGCCACCGGGACAGGATCCTACGAGCAGTACTTC. This sequence joins TRBV10-3 and TRBJ2-7; 8 nucleotides match TRBD1. The length of the CDR3 is 12 residues. The germline V gene encodes CDR1 ENHRY and CDR2 SYGVKD. The ends lost 10 bases at V and 1 base at J; junction bases unmatched: 3.

The V gene is TRBV19, the J gene TRBJ2-3; tentatively, D is TRBD1 (5 bases). The length of the CDR3 is 14 residues. From germline, CDR1 is LNHDA and CDR2 SQIVND (reference sequence). V was cut by 6 bases and J by 0 bases, with 10 bases left in between. CDR3: CASRVQASTDTQYF. The CDR3 DNA is TGTGCCAGTAGAGTACAGGCGAGCACAGATACGCAGTATTTT.

J is TRBJ1-5 and V is TRBV14, with D unclear. V was pared by 4 bases and J by 1 base, with 5 bases between. The length of the CDR3 is 13 residues. Germline V CDR1 and CDR2: SGHDN, FVKESK. CDR3 in DNA: TGTGCCAGCAGCCTGCGGAGCAATCAGCCCCAGCATTTT. This encodes CASSLRSNQPQHF.

The rearrangement uses TRBV2 and TRBJ1-1; D is unresolved. The CDR3 is 14 amino acids. Per germline, CDR1 SNHLY and CDR2 FYNNEI. V lost 10 bases to trimming and J lost 0 bases, with 15 bases between them. CDR3 coding DNA: TGTGCCACCCTACCCCCCGGGTTGAACACTGAAGCTTTCTTT. Translation gives CATLPPGLNTEAFF.

This rearrangement joins TRBV6-6 to TRBJ1-4; possibly TRBD1 for D (6 bases). This CDR3 is 14 amino acids long. Germline CDR1 reads MNHNY; CDR2 reads SVGAGI (reference sequence). Deletions cut 8 bases from V and 5 bases from J, with 15 bases between. The CDR3 spells CASYLGGFNEKLFF. CDR3 coding DNA: TGTGCCAGCTATCTAGGGGGTTTCAATGAAAAACTGTTTTTT.

This clone has only one observation. The rearrangement links TRBV29-1 to TRBJ1-2; D possibly corresponds to TRBD1 (6 bases). The CDR3 runs to 16 residues. The germline V gene encodes CDR1 SQVTM and CDR2 ANQGSEA. Trimming shortened V by 1 base and J by 2 bases, and 17 bases separated the two germline ends. CDR3 region: CSVEGQLEGGNYGYTF. The CDR3 DNA follows: TGCAGCGTTGAAGGCCAGCTGGAGGGGGGGAACTATGGCTACACCTTC.

The chain joins TRBV7-6 to TRBJ1-1; 9 bases line up with TRBD1. Germline V gives CDR1 SGHVS, CDR2 FNYEAQ. The CDR3 runs 15 residues. V was clipped by 5 bases and J by 7 bases; unmatched bases: 11. This CDR3 is CASSPLTGGRNEAFF. The DNA of the CDR3 is TGTGCCAGCAGCCCACTGACAGGGGGTCGTAATGAAGCTTTCTTT.

The V call is TRBV29-1, the J call TRBJ2-1, with 8 bases identical to TRBD1. This CDR3 contains 13 residues. Unmatched junction bases numbered 3, after V lost 4 bases and J lost 4 bases. The V gene's germline CDR1 is SQVTM and CDR2 ANQGSEA. The CDR3 here is CSVARGQYNEQFF. For the CDR3, the DNA is TGCAGCGTTGCCAGGGGGCAATACAATGAGCAGTTCTTC.

The V and J genes are TRBV7-2 and TRBJ1-1, with D possibly TRBD1 on 6 matching bases. Germline V gene data show CDR1 as SGHTA and CDR2 as FQGNSA. There are 14 residues in the CDR3. V gave up 8 bases and J gave up 0 bases, with 13 bases separating them. The CDR3 bases are TGTGCCAGCCGCCGGGGGGCCGTGAACACTGAAGCTTTCTTT. This encodes CASRRGAVNTEAFF.

This clone appeared a single time. The chain couples TRBV20-1 to TRBJ2-7; TRBD2 is a possible D gene (5 bases). Trimming took off 5 bases at V and 4 bases at J, with 9 bases between the two ends. This CDR3 has 11 amino acids. The germline V gene encodes CDR1 DFQATT and CDR2 SNEGSKA (reference sequence). CDR3 in DNA: TGCAGTGCTTCGAGGGATTACGAGCAGTACTTC. This encodes CSASRDYEQYF.

The chain employs TRBV28 and TRBJ1-3; the match to TRBD1 covers 10 bases. The V segment lost 6 bases and the J segment 2 bases; nucleotides outside the gene matches: 7. CDR1 MDHEN and CDR2 SYDVKM come from the germline V gene. The CDR3 is made up of 16 amino acids. CDR3 nucleotides: TGTGCCAGCAGCACCGCAGGACAGGGGGCTGGAAACACCATATATTTT. Translation gives CASSTAGQGAGNTIYF.

V gene TRBV7-2 combines with J gene TRBJ1-5; D is uncertain. The CDR3 has 14 residues. The V gene lost 1 base and the J gene lost 1 base, with 5 bases spanning the gap. The V gene's germline CDR1 is SGHTA and CDR2 FQGNSA. The CDR3 sequence is CASSLGMSNQPQHF. CDR3 sequence (DNA): TGTGCCAGCAGCTTAGGTATGAGCAATCAGCCCCAGCATTTT.

The chain carries TRBV12-5 and TRBJ1-2; tentative D call: TRBD1 (6 bases). The germline V and J ends were trimmed by 6 bases and 4 bases, with 12 bases remaining between them. The V gene's germline CDR1 is LGHNT and CDR2 FRNRAP. This CDR3 region has 13 residues. The CDR3 bases are TGTGCTAGTGGCTCCGGGGGGGCCTATGGCTACACCTTC. Residues: CASGSGGAYGYTF.

The chain links TRBV12-3 or TRBV12-4 to TRBJ2-5, with D possibly TRBD1 on 5 matching bases. The CDR3 totals 13 residues. V shed 2 bases and J shed 3 bases, with 7 bases lying between them. The CDR3, as DNA: TGTGCCAGCAGTTTACAGGGAAAAGAGACCCAGTACTTC. Translating gives CASSLQGKETQYF.

This clone appeared many times. At the DNA level, this CDR3 is encoded by other sequences in the same sample as well. The V call is TRBV6-5, the J call TRBJ1-6, with a tentative D call TRBD1 (5 bases). The ends were cut back, 1 base at V and 8 bases at J, with 6 bases in the middle. This CDR3 has 13 amino acids. CDR1 and CDR2 (germline): MNHEY, SVGAGI. The CDR3: CASSYLGDSPLHF. The CDR3, as DNA: TGTGCCAGCAGTTACTTAGGGGATTCACCCCTCCACTTT.

CDR3 bases: TGTGCCAGCAGCTTAGCTACAGGGCCTGAAGCTTTCTTT. This translates into CASSLATGPEAFF. The chain has TRBV7-9 and TRBJ1-1, with D possibly matching TRBD1 (6 bases). V was trimmed by 0 bases and J by 6 bases, leaving 8 bases between them. The CDR3 consists of 13 residues. In germline, CDR1 is SEHNR, CDR2 FQNEAQ (reference sequence).

The chain is built from TRBV21-1 and TRBJ1-1; no DNA check was done on the table's D call, TRBD1. TRBV21-1 has pseudogene status. The CDR3 is 18 residues long. The CDR3 loop is CASSPGGTGGDLFTEAFF. DNA of the CDR3: TGTGCCAGCAGCCCTGGGGGGACAGGGGGGGATCTTTTCACTGAAGCTTTCTTT.

The chain is built from TRBV7-9 and TRBJ1-5; D is unresolved. The CDR3 is made up of 14 amino acids. Germline assignment: CDR1 SEHNR and CDR2 FQNEAQ (reference sequence). The ends were cut back, 0 bases at V and 6 bases at J, with 9 bases in the middle. The CDR3 region is CASSLALPGQPQHF. The CDR3 region has the DNA TGTGCCAGCAGCTTAGCGCTTCCAGGTCAGCCCCAGCATTTT.

The chain couples TRBV19 to TRBJ1-1, with a possible D match to TRBD1 (5 bases). Germline values: CDR1 LNHDA, CDR2 SQIVND (reference sequence). V lost 5 bases and J 0 bases, leaving 10 bases between the germline ends. The CDR3 covers 14 residues. The CDR3 DNA reads as TGTGCCAGTAGTCTCTCCAGGGTGAACACTGAAGCTTTCTTT. It is translated as CASSLSRVNTEAFF.

The chain is built from TRBV7-3 and TRBJ2-2, with a weak D call TRBD1 (5 bases). Trimming removed 5 bases from V and 1 base from J, with 11 bases in between. The CDR3 runs to 15 residues. Germline V gene data show CDR1 as SGHTA and CDR2 as FQGTGA. CDR3 sequence: CASSPSTGNTGELFF. For the CDR3, the DNA is TGTGCCAGCAGCCCAAGCACAGGGAACACCGGGGAGCTGTTTTTT.

This chain joins TRBV9 and TRBJ2-3; 14 bases map to TRBD2. Losses at the gene ends were 4 bases for V and 5 bases for J; bases not matched to a gene: 9. The CDR3 is made up of 17 amino acids. CDR1 and CDR2 (germline): SGDLS, YYNGEE. The CDR3 nucleotides are TGTGCCAGCAGCTTAGGACTAGCGGGAGGAGGGGTAGATACGCAGTATTTT. This translates into CASSLGLAGGGVDTQYF.